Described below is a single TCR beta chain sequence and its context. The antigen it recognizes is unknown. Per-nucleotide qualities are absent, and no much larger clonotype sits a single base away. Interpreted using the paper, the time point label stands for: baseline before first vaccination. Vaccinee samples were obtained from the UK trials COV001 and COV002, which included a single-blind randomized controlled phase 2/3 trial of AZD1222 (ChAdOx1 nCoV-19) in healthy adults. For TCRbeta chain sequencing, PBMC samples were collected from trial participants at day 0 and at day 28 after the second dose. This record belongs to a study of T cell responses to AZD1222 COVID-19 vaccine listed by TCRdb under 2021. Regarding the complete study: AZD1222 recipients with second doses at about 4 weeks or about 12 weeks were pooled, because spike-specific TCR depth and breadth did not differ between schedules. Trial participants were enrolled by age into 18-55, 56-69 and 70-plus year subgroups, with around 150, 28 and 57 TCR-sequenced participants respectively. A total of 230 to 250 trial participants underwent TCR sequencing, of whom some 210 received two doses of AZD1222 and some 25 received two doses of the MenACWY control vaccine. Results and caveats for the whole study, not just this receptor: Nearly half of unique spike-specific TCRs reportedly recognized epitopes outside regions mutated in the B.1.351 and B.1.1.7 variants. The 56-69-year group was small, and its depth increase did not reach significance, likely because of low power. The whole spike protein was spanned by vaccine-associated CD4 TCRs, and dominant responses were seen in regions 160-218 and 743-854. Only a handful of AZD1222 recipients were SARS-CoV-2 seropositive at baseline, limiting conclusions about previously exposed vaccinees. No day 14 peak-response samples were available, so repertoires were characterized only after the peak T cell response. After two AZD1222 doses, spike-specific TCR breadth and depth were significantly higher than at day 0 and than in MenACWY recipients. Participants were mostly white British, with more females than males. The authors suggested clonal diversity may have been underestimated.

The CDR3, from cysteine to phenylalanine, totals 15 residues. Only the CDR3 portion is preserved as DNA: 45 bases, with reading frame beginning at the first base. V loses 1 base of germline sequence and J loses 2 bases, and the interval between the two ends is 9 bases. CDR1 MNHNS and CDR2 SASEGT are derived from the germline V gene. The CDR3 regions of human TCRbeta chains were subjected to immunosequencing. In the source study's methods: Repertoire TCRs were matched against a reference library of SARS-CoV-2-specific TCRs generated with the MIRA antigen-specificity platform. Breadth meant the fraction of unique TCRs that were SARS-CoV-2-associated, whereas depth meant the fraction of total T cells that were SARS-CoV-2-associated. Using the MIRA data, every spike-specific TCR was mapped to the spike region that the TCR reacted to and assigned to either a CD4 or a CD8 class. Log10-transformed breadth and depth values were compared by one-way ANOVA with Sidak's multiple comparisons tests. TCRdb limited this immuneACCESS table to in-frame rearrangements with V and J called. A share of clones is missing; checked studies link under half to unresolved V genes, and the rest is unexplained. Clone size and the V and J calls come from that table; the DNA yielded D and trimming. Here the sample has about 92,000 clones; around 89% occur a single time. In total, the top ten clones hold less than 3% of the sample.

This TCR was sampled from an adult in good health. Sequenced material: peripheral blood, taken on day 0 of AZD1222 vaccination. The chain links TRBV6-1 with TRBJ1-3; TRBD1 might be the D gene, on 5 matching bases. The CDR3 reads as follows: CASSEEADTGNTIYF. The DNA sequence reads TGTGCCAGCAGTGAAGAGGCGGACACTGGAAACACCATATATTTT.